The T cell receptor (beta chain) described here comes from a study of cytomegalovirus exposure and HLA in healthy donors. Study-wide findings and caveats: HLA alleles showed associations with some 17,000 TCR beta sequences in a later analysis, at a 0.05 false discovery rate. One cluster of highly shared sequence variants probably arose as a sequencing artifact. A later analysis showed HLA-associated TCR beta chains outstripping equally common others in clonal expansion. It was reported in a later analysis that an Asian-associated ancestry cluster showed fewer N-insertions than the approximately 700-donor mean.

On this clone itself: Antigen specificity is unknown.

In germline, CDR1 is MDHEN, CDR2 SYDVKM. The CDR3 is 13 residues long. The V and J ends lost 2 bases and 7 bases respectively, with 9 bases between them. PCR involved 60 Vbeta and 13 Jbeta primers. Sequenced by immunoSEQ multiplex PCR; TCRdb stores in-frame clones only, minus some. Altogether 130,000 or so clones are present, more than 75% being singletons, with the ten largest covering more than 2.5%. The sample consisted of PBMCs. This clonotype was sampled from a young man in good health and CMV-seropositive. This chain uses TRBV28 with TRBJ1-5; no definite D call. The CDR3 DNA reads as TGTGCCAGCAGTTTACCGGGAGGGCAGCCCCAGCATTTT. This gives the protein CASSLPGGQPQHF.